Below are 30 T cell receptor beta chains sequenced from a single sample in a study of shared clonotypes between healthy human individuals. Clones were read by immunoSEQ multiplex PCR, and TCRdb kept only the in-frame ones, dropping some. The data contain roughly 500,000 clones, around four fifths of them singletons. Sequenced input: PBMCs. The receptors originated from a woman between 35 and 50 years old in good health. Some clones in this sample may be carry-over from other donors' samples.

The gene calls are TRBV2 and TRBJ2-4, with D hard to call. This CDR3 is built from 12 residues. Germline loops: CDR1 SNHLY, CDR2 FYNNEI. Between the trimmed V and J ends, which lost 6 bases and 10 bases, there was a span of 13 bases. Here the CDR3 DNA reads TGTGCCAGCAGACTGGCGAATATAATTCAGTACTTC. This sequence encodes CASRLANIIQYF. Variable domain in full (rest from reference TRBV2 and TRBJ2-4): EPEVTQTPSHQVTQMGQEVILRCVPISNHLYFYWYRQILGQKVEFLVSFYNNEISEKSEIFDDQFSVERPDGSNFTLKIRSTKLEDSAMYFCASRLANIIQYFGAGTRLSVL.

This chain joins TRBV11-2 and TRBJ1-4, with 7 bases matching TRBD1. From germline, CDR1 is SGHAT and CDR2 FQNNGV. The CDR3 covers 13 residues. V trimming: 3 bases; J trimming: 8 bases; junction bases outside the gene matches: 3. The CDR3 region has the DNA TGTGCCAGCAGCTTCCCAGGGGGGGAAAAACTGTTTTTT. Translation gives CASSFPGGEKLFF.

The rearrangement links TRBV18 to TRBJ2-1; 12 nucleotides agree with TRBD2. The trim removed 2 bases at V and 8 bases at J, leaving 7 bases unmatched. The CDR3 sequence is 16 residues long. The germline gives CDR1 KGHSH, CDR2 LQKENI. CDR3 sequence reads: CASSPYLAGGPHEQFF. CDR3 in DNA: TGTGCCAGCTCACCATACCTAGCGGGAGGGCCACATGAGCAGTTCTTC.

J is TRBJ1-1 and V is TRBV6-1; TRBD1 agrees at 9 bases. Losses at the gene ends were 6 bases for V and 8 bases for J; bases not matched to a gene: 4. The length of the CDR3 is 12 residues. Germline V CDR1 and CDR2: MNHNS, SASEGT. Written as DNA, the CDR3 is TGTGCCAGCAGCAGGACAGGGGAGGAAGCTTTCTTT. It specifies CASSRTGEEAFF.

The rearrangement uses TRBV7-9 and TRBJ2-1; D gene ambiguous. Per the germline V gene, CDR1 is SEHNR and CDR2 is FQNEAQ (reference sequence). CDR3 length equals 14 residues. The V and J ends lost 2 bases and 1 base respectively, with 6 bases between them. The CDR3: CASSLLGSYNEQFF. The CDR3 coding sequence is TGTGCCAGCAGCTTACTCGGGTCCTACAATGAGCAGTTCTTC.

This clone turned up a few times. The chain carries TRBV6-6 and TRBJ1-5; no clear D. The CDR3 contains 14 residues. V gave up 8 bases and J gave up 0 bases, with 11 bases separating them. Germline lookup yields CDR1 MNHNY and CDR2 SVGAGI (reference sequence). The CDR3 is CASRRSFSNQPQHF. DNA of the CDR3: TGTGCCAGCCGGAGATCCTTTAGCAATCAGCCCCAGCATTTT.

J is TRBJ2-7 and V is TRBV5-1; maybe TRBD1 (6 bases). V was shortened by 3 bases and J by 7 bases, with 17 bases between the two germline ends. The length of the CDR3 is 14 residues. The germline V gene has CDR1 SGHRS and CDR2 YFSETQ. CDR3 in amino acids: CASSSGTSGWEQYF. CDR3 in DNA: TGCGCCAGCAGCTCGGGGACATCGGGATGGGAGCAGTACTTC. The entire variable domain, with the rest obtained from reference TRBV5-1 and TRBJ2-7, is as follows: KAGVTQTPRYLIKTRGQQVTLSCSPISGHRSVSWYQQTPGQGLQFLFEYFSETQRNKGNFPGRFSGRQFSNSRSEMNVSTLELGDSALYLCASSSGTSGWEQYFGPGTRLTVT.

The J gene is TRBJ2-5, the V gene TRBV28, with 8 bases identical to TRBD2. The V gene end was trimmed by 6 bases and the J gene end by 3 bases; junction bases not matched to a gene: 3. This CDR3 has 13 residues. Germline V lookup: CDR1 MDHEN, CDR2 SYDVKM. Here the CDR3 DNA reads TGTGCCAGCAGGCTAGCGGGCGAAGAGACCCAGTACTTC. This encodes CASRLAGEETQYF.

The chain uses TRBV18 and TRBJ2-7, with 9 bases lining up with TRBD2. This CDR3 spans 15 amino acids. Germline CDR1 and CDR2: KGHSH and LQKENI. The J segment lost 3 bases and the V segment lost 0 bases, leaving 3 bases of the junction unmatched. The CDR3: CASSPPAGGDYEQYF. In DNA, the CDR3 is TGTGCCAGCTCACCACCTGCGGGAGGGGACTACGAGCAGTACTTC. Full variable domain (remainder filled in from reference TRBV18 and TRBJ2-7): NAGVMQNPRHLVRRRGQEARLRCSPMKGHSHVYWYRQLPEEGLKFMVYLQKENIIDESGMPKERFSAEFPKEGPSILRIQQVVRGDSAAYFCASSPPAGGDYEQYFGPGTRLTVT.

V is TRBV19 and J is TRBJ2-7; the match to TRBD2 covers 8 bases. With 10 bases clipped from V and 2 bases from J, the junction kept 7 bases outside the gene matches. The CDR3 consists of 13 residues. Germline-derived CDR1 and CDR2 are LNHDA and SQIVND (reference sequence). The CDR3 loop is CATSPGGAYEQYF. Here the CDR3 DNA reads TGTGCCACCTCACCCGGGGGGGCCTACGAGCAGTACTTC.

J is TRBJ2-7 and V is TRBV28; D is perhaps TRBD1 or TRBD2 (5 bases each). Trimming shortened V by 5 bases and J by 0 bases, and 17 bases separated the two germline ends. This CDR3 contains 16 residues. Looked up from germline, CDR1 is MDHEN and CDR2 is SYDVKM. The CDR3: CASSPSGAGHSYEQYF. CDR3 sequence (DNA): TGTGCCAGCAGTCCCTCCGGGGCAGGGCACTCCTACGAGCAGTACTTC.

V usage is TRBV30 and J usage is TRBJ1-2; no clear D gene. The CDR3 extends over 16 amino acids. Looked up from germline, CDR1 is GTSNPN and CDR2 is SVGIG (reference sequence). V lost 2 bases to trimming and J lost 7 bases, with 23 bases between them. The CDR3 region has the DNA TGTGCCTGGAGTTTCGCGACGAGGACTAACGGACGTGGCTACACCTTC. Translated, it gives CAWSFATRTNGRGYTF.

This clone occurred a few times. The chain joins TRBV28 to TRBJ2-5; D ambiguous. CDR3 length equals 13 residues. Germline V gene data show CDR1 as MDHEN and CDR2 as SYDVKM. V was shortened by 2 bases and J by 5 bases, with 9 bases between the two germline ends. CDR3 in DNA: TGTGCCAGCAGTTTAAAGGCAGGCGAGACCCAGTACTTC. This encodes CASSLKAGETQYF.

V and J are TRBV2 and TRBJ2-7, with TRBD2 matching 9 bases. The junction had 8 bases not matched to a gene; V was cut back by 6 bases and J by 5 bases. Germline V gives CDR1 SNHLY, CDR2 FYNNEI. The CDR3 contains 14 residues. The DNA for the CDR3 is TGTGCCAGCAGGGGAGGGACTAGCACCGACGAGCAGTACTTC. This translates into CASRGGTSTDEQYF.

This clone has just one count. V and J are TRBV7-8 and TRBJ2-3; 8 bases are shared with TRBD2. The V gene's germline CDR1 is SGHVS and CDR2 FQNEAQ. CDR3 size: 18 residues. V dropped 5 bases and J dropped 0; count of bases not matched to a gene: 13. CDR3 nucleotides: TGTGCCAGCAGCGGGGGCGACGGGAGGGCCCCAAGCACAGATACGCAGTATTTT. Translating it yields CASSGGDGRAPSTDTQYF.

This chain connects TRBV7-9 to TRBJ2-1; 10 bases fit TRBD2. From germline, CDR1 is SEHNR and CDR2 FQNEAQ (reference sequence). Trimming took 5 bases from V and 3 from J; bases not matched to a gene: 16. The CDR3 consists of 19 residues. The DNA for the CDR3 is TGTGCCAGCAGCCCCGCCACACTAGCGGGGCCCTCTCTCTACAATGAGCAGTTCTTC. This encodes CASSPATLAGPSLYNEQFF.

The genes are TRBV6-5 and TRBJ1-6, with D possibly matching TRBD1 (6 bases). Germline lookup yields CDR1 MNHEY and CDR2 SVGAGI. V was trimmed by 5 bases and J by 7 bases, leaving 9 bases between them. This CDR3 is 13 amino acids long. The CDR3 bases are TGTGCCAGCAGTAGGGACATAAATTCACCCCTCCACTTT. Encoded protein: CASSRDINSPLHF.

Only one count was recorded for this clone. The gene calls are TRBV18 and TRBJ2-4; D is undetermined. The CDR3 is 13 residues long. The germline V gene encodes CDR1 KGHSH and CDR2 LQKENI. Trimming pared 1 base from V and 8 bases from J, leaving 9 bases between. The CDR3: CASSPQGWDIQYF. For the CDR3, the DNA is TGTGCCAGCTCACCACAGGGTTGGGACATTCAGTACTTC.

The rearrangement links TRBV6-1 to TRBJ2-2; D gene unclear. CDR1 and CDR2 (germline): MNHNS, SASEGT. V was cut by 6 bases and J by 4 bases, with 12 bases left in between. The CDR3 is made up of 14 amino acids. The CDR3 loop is CASRTAYGTGELFF. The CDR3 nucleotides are TGTGCCAGCAGGACGGCCTATGGCACCGGGGAGCTGTTTTTT.

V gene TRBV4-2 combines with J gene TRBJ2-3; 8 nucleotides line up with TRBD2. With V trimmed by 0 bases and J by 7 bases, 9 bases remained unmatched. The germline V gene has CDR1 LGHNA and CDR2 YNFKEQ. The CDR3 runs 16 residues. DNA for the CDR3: TGTGCCAGCAGCCAAGATTGGGAGCGGGAGCTTTATACGCAGTATTTT. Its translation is CASSQDWERELYTQYF.

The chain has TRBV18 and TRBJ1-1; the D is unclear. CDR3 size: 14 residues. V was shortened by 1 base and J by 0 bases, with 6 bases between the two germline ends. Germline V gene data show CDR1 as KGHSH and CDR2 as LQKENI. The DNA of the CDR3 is TGTGCCAGCTCACCACTAGGGATGAACACTGAAGCTTTCTTT. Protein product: CASSPLGMNTEAFF.

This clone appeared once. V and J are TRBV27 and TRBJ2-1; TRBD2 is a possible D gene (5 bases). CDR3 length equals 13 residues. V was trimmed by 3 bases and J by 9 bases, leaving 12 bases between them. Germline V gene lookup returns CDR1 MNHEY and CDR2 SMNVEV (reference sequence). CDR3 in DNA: TGTGCCAGCAGTTTTCGTCATAGCGCTGAGCAGTTCTTC. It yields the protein CASSFRHSAEQFF.

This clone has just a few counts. CDR3 in DNA: TGTGCCAGCAGTGAAGTCGAGGAAGGGGGGTACGAGCAGTACTTC. Protein sequence: CASSEVEEGGYEQYF. V and J are TRBV6-1 and TRBJ2-5; D is perhaps TRBD1 or TRBD2 (6 bases each). The DNA end lines up better with TRBJ2-7; the J call may be wrong. Germline lookup yields CDR1 MNHNS and CDR2 SASEGT. The CDR3 has 15 residues.

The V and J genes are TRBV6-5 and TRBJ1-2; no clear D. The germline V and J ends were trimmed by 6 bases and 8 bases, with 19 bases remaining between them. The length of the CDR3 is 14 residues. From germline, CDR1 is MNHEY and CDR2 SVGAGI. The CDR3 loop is CASSQTDGVVGYTF. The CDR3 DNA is TGTGCCAGCAGCCAAACTGACGGCGTCGTAGGCTACACCTTC.

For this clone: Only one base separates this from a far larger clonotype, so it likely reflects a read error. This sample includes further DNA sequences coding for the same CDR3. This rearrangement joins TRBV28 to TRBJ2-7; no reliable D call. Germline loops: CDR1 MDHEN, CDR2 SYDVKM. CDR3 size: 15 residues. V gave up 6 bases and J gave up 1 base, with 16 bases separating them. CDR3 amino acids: CASSGLGWVSYEQYF. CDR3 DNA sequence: TGTGCCAGCAGCGGGCTAGGATGGGTTTCCTACGAGCAGTACTTC.

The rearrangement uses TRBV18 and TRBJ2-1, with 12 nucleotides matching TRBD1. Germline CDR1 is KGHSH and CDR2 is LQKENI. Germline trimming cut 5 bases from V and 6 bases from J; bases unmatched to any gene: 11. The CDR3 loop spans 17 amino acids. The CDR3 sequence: CASSKPGQGARVNEQFF. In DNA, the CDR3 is TGTGCCAGCTCAAAACCGGGACAGGGGGCGCGGGTCAATGAGCAGTTCTTC.

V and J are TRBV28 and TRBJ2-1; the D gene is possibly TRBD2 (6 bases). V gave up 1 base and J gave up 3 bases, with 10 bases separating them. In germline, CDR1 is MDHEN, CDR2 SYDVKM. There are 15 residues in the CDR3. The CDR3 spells CASSLSGLGYNEQFF. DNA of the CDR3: TGTGCCAGCAGTTTATCGGGACTCGGCTACAATGAGCAGTTCTTC. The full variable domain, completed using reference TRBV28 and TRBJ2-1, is DVKVTQSSRYLVKRTGEKVFLECVQDMDHENMFWYRQDPGLGLRLIYFSYDVKMKEKGDIPEGYSVSREKKERFSLILESASTNQTSMYLCASSLSGLGYNEQFFGPGTRLTVL.

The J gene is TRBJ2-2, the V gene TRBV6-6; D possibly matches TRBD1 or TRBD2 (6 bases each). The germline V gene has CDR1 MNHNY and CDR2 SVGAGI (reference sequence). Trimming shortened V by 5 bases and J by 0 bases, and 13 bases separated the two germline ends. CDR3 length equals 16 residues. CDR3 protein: CASSPLGGTNTGELFF. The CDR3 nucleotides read TGTGCCAGCAGTCCGTTAGGGGGGACGAACACCGGGGAGCTGTTTTTT.

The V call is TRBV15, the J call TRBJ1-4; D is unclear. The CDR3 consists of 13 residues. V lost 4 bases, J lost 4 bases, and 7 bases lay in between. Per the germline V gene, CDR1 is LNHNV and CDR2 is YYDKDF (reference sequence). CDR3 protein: CATSTQYNEKLFF. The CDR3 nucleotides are TGTGCCACCAGCACGCAGTATAATGAAAAACTGTTTTTT.

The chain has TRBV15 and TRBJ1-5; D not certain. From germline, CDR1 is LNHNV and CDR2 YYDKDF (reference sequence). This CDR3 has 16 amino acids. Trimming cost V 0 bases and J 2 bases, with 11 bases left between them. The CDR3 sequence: CATSRDLIGGNQPQHF. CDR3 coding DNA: TGTGCCACCAGCAGAGACCTGATAGGCGGCAATCAGCCCCAGCATTTT.